This TCR beta chain was recorded in a study of T cells after posttransplantation cyclophosphamide. Study outcomes and limitations: Blood and skin or GI T cell repertoires showed limited TRB overlap. Recipient CMV seropositivity and CMV reactivation strongly tracked TRB clonality.

This clone was counted many times. Its antigen remains unknown. V lost 9 bases, J lost 3 bases, and 12 bases lay in between. CDR3 length: 13 residues. The germline V gene has CDR1 SGHTA and CDR2 FQGNSA. Sequencing was performed with immunoSEQ multiplex PCR; in TCRdb, only in-frame clones are kept and a portion is missing. This repertoire holds around 26,000 clones, and none appear only once. This rearrangement joins TRBV7-2 to TRBJ1-5; D call uncertain. This clonotype was sampled from a woman aged 50 to 60 in good health, CMV-negative, and a related stem cell transplant donor. The sequenced sample consisted of PBMCs. The CDR3 coding sequence is TGTGCCAGTTCCCTCGGGGTCAATCAGCCCCAGCATTTT. Translated, it gives CASSLGVNQPQHF.